Below are 19 T cell receptor beta chains sequenced from a single sample in a study of blood T cells in healthy people across ages. Combining a sample-barcoded 5' primer with a J-beta primer mix, a second PCR ran for roughly 7 to 11 cycles. One entry per CDR3 protein results from TCRdb running MiXCR on the 5' RACE reads. The table includes about 1.6 million distinct CDR3 sequences, approximately 32% detected once. Sequenced input: blood. The receptors were sampled from a woman aged 25-40 years in good health.

This clonotype was recorded a few times. The chain carries TRBV5-1 and TRBJ1-2; D may be TRBD1 (5 bases). Germline lookup yields CDR1 SGHRS and CDR2 YFSETQ. V dropped 4 bases and J dropped 6 bases, with 13 bases sitting between them. The CDR3 contains 13 residues. CDR3 residues: CASSVGGFDGYTF. The CDR3 DNA reads TGCGCCAGCAGCGTTGGGGGGTTCGATGGCTACACCTTC.

This clonotype was seen more than once but under ten times. The V call is TRBV6-4, the J call TRBJ2-1; 12 bases match TRBD2. Germline V gene lookup returns CDR1 MRHNA and CDR2 SNTAGT. The CDR3 covers 17 residues. The J segment lost 2 bases and the V segment lost 10 bases, leaving 12 bases of the junction unmatched. The CDR3 DNA reads as TGTGCCACCGCCGACAACCGGACTAGCGGGGCCTACAATGAGCAGTTCTTC. It specifies CATADNRTSGAYNEQFF.

This clonotype has at least ten counts. CDR3 protein: CASTPDRGHGYTF. CDR3 coding DNA: TGTGCCAGCACCCCGGACAGGGGCCATGGCTACACCTTC. This chain joins TRBV12-3 or TRBV12-4 and TRBJ1-2; TRBD1 matches at 9 bases. This CDR3 contains 13 residues. With 7 bases clipped from V and 6 bases from J, the junction kept 6 bases outside the gene matches.

This clonotype was detected only a few times. This sequence joins TRBV28 and TRBJ1-2, with a weak D call TRBD1 (5 bases). The V gene's germline CDR1 is MDHEN and CDR2 SYDVKM. V was cut by 6 bases and J by 5 bases, with 16 bases left in between. This CDR3 region has 14 residues. Written as DNA, the CDR3 is TGTGCCAGCAGACAGGCTCCTTTTGAGTATGGCTACACCTTC. It codes for CASRQAPFEYGYTF.

V and J are TRBV4-2 and TRBJ2-2; 8 bases map to TRBD1. V was pared by 4 bases and J by 1 base, with 5 bases of the junction left unmatched. Germline loops: CDR1 LGHNA, CDR2 YNFKEQ. The CDR3 spans 16 residues. CDR3 in DNA: TGTGCCAGCAGCCGCAGGACAGGGATGAACACCGGGGAGCTGTTTTTT. It specifies CASSRRTGMNTGELFF.

The chain joins TRBV19 to TRBJ1-5; D is possibly TRBD1 (5 bases). CDR1 and CDR2 (germline): LNHDA, SQIVND (reference sequence). V lost 5 bases, J lost 7 bases, and 24 bases lay in between. The CDR3 has 17 residues. The DNA of the CDR3 is TGTGCCAGTAGTGGCGAGGTCCGGGGCAGGGCGAGGCAGCCCCAGCATTTT. It encodes CASSGEVRGRARQPQHF.

The chain uses TRBV2 and TRBJ2-5; no definite D call. Germline assignment: CDR1 SNHLY and CDR2 FYNNEI. V lost 3 bases and J lost 4, with 27 bases in between. The CDR3 runs 19 residues. CDR3 in DNA: TGTGCCAGCAGTGAGGTGTGGTTTGGCAGAACGACGGACCGAGAGACCCAGTACTTC. It yields the protein CASSEVWFGRTTDRETQYF.

This clonotype was recorded at least ten times. The chain couples TRBV10-3 to TRBJ2-3, with 7 bases lining up with TRBD1. V was clipped by 1 base and J by 2 bases; unmatched bases: 3. CDR3 size: 15 residues. Germline values: CDR1 ENHRY, CDR2 SYGVKD. The CDR3 DNA sequence: TGTGCCATCAGTGAGTTCGGACAGGACACAGATACGCAGTATTTT. It encodes CAISEFGQDTDTQYF.

This clonotype was counted between two and nine times. The chain joins TRBV13 to TRBJ2-7; perhaps TRBD1 as D (5 bases). CDR1 is PRHDT, CDR2 FYEKMQ, per germline (reference sequence). The ends were cut back, 5 bases at V and 2 bases at J, with 16 bases in the middle. CDR3 length: 15 amino acids. The DNA for the CDR3 is TGTGCCAGCAGCGCCGGGCGACAGTTCGCCTACGAGCAGTACTTC. Its translation is CASSAGRQFAYEQYF.

For this clonotype: The junction shows a germline mismatch at one end, possibly a read error. The chain has TRBV24-1 and TRBJ2-1; 7 bases are a match to TRBD1. From germline, CDR1 is KGHDR and CDR2 SFDVKD. The CDR3 covers 15 residues. The CDR3 DNA reads TGTGCCACCAGTGATTCGAGACAGGGAGTCAATAAGCAGTTCTTC. Its translation: CATSDSRQGVNKQFF.

This chain uses TRBV20-1 with TRBJ2-7, with D perhaps TRBD1 (5 bases). V was clipped by 1 base and J by 2 bases, with 12 bases between them. The germline V gene has CDR1 DFQATT and CDR2 SNEGSKA (reference sequence). The CDR3 totals 14 residues. CDR3 residues: CSARGDLDTYEQYF. The CDR3 DNA reads as TGCAGTGCTAGAGGAGACCTGGACACCTACGAGCAGTACTTC.

The rearrangement links TRBV24-1 to TRBJ2-1; 7 nucleotides line up with TRBD2. CDR3 length equals 14 residues. CDR1 KGHDR and CDR2 SFDVKD come from the germline V gene. Trimming took 5 bases from V and 4 from J; bases not matched to a gene: 4. The CDR3 spells CATSASGGYNEQFF. CDR3 DNA sequence: TGTGCCACCAGTGCTAGCGGCGGATACAATGAGCAGTTCTTC.

This clonotype was observed a single time. The chain carries TRBV5-1 and TRBJ1-1, with 7 bases aligning to TRBD1. CDR3 length equals 15 residues. V was pared by 1 base and J by 1 base, with 4 bases of the junction left unmatched. Germline loops: CDR1 SGHRS, CDR2 YFSETQ. CDR3 DNA sequence: TGCGCCAGCAGCTTGAGTGGACAGGCGAACACTGAAGCTTTCTTT. Translated, it gives CASSLSGQANTEAFF.

This clonotype has a handful of counts. V usage is TRBV28 and J usage is TRBJ1-2; tentative D call: TRBD1 (6 bases). CDR3 size: 16 residues. Germline V gives CDR1 MDHEN, CDR2 SYDVKM. V lost 6 bases to trimming and J lost 0 bases, with 17 bases between them. The CDR3 sequence: CASRPPTGFTNYGYTF. The CDR3 DNA reads TGTGCCAGCAGACCCCCGACAGGCTTCACTAACTATGGCTACACCTTC.

This clonotype was seen more than once but under ten times. V and J are TRBV2 and TRBJ1-1; TRBD1 matches at 9 bases. Germline CDR1 and CDR2: SNHLY and FYNNEI. The CDR3 totals 13 residues. The junction had 7 bases not matched to a gene; V was cut back by 10 bases and J by 4 bases. CDR3 DNA sequence: TGTGCCACCGATTCGACAGGGGGCACTGAAGCTTTCTTT. Its protein product is CATDSTGGTEAFF.

This CDR3 is CATWTGGIQGGTDTQYF. The CDR3 bases are TGTGCCACATGGACAGGGGGTATCCAAGGAGGCACAGATACGCAGTATTTT. This sequence joins TRBV2 and TRBJ2-3; TRBD1 aligns across 10 bases. The V segment lost 10 bases and the J segment 1 base; nucleotides outside the gene matches: 14. This CDR3 contains 17 residues. The V gene's germline CDR1 is SNHLY and CDR2 FYNNEI.

CDR3 in DNA: TGTGCCAGCAGCCCTACAGGGGGCAAAATGAACACTGAAGCTTTCTTT. This encodes CASSPTGGKMNTEAFF. The rearrangement links TRBV3-1 to TRBJ1-1, with TRBD1 matching over 9 bases. From germline, CDR1 is LGHDT and CDR2 YNNKEL (reference sequence). CDR3 length: 16 amino acids. The V gene end was trimmed by 4 bases and the J gene end by 0 bases; junction bases not matched to a gene: 6.

The table lists this clonotype with a count of one. An end of the junction differs from the germline gene, which may be a read error. The CDR3 protein is CASSQDLSRQGDTEAFF. CDR3 bases: TGTGCCAGTAGCCAAGATTTGTCGAGACAGGGGGATACTGAAGCTTTCTTT. The chain links TRBV14 to TRBJ1-1, with 9 positions matching TRBD1. CDR3 length: 17 amino acids. From germline, CDR1 is SGHDN and CDR2 FVKESK. Drawing the rest from reference TRBV14 and TRBJ1-1, the complete variable domain is EAGVTQFPSHSVIEKGQTVTLRCDPISGHDNLYWYRRVMGKEIKFLLHFVKESKQDESGMPNNRFLAERTGGTYSTLKVQPAELEDSGVYFCASSQDLSRQGDTEAFFGQGTRLTVV.

This clonotype was observed a handful of times. The gene calls are TRBV27 and TRBJ1-2, with D possibly TRBD1 on 6 matching bases. The CDR3 totals 16 residues. The V end was cut by 3 bases, the J end by 1 base, with 15 bases between. Germline values: CDR1 MNHEY, CDR2 SMNVEV (reference sequence). The CDR3 sequence is CASSFSVGGGNYGYTF. The CDR3 DNA reads TGTGCCAGCAGTTTCTCGGTGGGAGGGGGTAACTATGGCTACACCTTC.